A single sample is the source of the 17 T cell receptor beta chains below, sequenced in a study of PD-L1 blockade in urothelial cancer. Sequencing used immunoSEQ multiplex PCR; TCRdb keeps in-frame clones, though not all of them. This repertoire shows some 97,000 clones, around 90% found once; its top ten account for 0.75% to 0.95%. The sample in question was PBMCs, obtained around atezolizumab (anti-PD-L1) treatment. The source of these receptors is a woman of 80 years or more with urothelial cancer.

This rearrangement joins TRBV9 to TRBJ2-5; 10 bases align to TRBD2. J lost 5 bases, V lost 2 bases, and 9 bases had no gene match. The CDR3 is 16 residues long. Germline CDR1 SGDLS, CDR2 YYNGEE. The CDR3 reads CASSVLAGGSFETQYF. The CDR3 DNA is TGTGCCAGCAGCGTTTTAGCGGGAGGTTCGTTTGAGACCCAGTACTTC.

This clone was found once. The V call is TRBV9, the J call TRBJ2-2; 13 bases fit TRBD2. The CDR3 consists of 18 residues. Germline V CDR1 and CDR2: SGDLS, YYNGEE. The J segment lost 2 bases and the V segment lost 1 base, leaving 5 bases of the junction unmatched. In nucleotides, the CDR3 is TGTGCCAGCAGCGTAAAGGGACTAGCGGGACTTAACACCGGGGAGCTGTTTTTT. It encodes CASSVKGLAGLNTGELFF.

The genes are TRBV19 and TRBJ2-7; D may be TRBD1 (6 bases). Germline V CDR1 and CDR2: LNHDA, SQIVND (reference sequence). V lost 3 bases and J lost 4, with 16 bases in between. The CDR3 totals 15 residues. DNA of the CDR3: TGTGCCAGTAGTATTAAGTGGCAGGGGAATTACGAGCAGTACTTC. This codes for CASSIKWQGNYEQYF.

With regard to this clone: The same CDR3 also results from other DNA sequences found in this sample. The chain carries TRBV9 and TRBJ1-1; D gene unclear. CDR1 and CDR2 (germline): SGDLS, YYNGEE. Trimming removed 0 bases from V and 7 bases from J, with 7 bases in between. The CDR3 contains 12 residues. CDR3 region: CASSVGGGEAFF. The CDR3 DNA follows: TGTGCCAGCAGCGTAGGAGGCGGTGAAGCTTTCTTT.

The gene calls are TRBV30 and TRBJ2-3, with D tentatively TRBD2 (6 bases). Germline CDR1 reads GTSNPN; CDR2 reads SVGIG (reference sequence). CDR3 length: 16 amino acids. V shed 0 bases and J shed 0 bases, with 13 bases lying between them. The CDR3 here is CAWSVLIAASTDTQYF. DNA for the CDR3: TGTGCCTGGAGTGTACTAATAGCGGCTAGCACAGATACGCAGTATTTT. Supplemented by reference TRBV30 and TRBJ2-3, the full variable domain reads SQTIHQWPATLVQPVGSPLSLECTVEGTSNPNLYWYRQAAGRGLQLLFYSVGIGQISSEVPQNLSASRPQDRQFILSSKKLLLSDSGFYLCAWSVLIAASTDTQYFGPGTRLTVL.

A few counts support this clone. CDR3 in DNA: TGCGCCAGCAGTACACAGGGGGCGCCCGGGGAGCTGTTTTTT. The encoded protein is CASSTQGAPGELFF. The chain combines TRBV5-1 with TRBJ2-2; 9 bases are a match to TRBD1. Germline assignment: CDR1 SGHRS and CDR2 YFSETQ. Trimming at V came to 5 bases and at J to 6 bases, leaving 5 bases not matched to a gene. The CDR3 spans 14 residues.

CDR3 in amino acids: CASSIGLAGGTRGVYEQYF. CDR3 DNA: TGTGCCAGCAGCATCGGACTAGCGGGAGGTACACGGGGGGTCTACGAGCAGTACTTC. The rearrangement links TRBV9 to TRBJ2-7, with 14 positions matching TRBD2. This CDR3 has 19 amino acids. The germline V gene has CDR1 SGDLS and CDR2 YYNGEE. V trimming: 4 bases; J trimming: 3 bases; junction bases outside the gene matches: 15.

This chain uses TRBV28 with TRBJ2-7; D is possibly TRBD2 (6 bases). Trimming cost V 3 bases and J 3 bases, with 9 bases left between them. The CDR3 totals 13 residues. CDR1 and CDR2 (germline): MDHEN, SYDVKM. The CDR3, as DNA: TGTGCCAGCAGTTTGGGGGGTGGCTACGAGCAGTACTTC. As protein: CASSLGGGYEQYF.

The CDR3: CASRGGENTEAFF. Here the CDR3 DNA reads TGTGCCAGTAGAGGGGGGGAGAACACTGAAGCTTTCTTT. The gene calls are TRBV19 and TRBJ1-1, with D perhaps matching TRBD1 (6 bases). V was pared by 6 bases and J by 1 base, with 9 bases between. The germline gives CDR1 LNHDA, CDR2 SQIVND (reference sequence). The CDR3 totals 13 residues.

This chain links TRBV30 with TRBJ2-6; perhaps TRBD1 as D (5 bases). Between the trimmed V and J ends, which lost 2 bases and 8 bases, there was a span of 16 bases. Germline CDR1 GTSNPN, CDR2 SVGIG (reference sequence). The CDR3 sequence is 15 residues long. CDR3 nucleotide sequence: TGTGCCTGGAGTACCCGATCCAGGGTGCCCAACGTCCTGACTTTC. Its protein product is CAWSTRSRVPNVLTF.

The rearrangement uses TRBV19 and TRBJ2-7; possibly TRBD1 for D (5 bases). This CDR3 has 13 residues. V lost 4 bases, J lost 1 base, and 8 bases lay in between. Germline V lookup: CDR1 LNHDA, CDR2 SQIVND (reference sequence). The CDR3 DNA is TGTGCCAGTAGTAAACAGGTTTCCTACGAGCAGTACTTC. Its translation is CASSKQVSYEQYF.

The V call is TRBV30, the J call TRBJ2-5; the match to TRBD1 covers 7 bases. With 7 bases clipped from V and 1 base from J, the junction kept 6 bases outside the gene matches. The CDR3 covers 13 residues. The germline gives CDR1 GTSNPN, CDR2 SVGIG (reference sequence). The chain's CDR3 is CAYQGQVQETQYF. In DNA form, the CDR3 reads TGTGCCTACCAAGGACAGGTCCAAGAGACCCAGTACTTC.

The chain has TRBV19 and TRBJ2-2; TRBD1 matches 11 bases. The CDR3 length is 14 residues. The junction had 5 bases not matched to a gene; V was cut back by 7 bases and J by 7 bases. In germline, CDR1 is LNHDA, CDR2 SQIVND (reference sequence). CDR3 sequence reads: CASNGQGAGGELFF. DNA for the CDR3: TGTGCCAGTAACGGACAGGGGGCTGGCGGGGAGCTGTTTTTT.

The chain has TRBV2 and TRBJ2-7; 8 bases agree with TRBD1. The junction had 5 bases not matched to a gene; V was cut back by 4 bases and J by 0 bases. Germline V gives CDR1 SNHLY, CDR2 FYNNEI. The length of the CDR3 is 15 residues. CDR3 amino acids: CASSARTGYSYEQYF. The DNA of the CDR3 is TGTGCCAGCAGTGCCCGGACAGGGTACTCCTACGAGCAGTACTTC.

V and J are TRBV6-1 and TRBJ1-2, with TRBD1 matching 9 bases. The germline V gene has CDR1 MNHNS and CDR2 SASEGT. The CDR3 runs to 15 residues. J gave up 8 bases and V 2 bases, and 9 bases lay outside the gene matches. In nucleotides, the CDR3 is TGTGCCAGCAGTGAATGGGGGACAGGGAGTTTGGGCTACACCTTC. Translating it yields CASSEWGTGSLGYTF.

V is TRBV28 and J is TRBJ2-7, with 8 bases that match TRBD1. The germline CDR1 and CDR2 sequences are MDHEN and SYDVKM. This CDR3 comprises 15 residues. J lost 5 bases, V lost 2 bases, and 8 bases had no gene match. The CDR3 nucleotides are TGTGCCAGCAGTTTAAAGGTGACAGGGGTTCACGAGCAGTACTTC. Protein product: CASSLKVTGVHEQYF.

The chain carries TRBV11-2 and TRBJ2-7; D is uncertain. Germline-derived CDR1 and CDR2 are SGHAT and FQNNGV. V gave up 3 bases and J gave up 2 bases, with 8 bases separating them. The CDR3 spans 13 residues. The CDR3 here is CASSLAITYEQYF. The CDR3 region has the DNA TGTGCCAGCAGCTTGGCCATCACCTACGAGCAGTACTTC. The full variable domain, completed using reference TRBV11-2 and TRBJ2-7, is EAGVAQSPRYKIIEKRQSVAFWCNPISGHATLYWYQQILGQGPKLLIQFQNNGVVDDSQLPKDRFSAERLKGVDSTLKIQPAKLEDSAVYLCASSLAITYEQYFGPGTRLTVT.